The 12 T cell receptor beta chains listed next were all sequenced from one sample in a study of cytomegalovirus exposure and HLA in healthy donors. With 60 Vbeta and 13 Jbeta primers, the PCR was carried out. The method was immunoSEQ multiplex PCR; TCRdb's version includes in-frame clones alone and lacks a portion of them. Of some 120,000 clones in the sample, 80% were seen once. Sequencing was carried out using PBMCs. The receptors derive from a man aged 35-49 years in good health and CMV-seronegative.

This clone has a handful of counts. The chain couples TRBV6-5 to TRBJ1-5, with D perhaps TRBD1 (6 bases). From germline, CDR1 is MNHEY and CDR2 SVGAGI. The V and J ends lost 5 bases and 6 bases respectively, with 11 bases between them. The CDR3 is 13 amino acids. The CDR3 sequence is CASSTQGRQPQHF. CDR3 nucleotides: TGTGCCAGCAGTACACAGGGCCGTCAGCCCCAGCATTTT.

As for this clone: Other DNA sequences within the sample encode an identical CDR3. The V and J genes are TRBV5-1 and TRBJ2-7, with 7 bases matching TRBD1. The CDR3 has 13 amino acids. J was trimmed by 7 bases and V by 0 bases; bases with no gene match: 4. The germline gives CDR1 SGHRS, CDR2 YFSETQ. The CDR3, as DNA: TGCGCCAGCAGCTTGGAGGGGGCAGGGGAGCAGTACTTC. Translated, it gives CASSLEGAGEQYF.

The chain is built from TRBV25-1 and TRBJ1-1, with TRBD1 matching 8 bases. Germline V gene lookup returns CDR1 MGHDK and CDR2 SYGVNS. The CDR3 contains 13 residues. The V segment lost 5 bases and the J segment 4 bases; nucleotides outside the gene matches: 3. The CDR3 DNA reads as TGTGCCAGCAGTTTTGGACAGGGCACTGAAGCTTTCTTT. Its translation: CASSFGQGTEAFF.

As DNA, the CDR3 is TGTGCCATCAGTTTAGCGGGCCGCGGTACCGGGGAGCTGTTTTTT. Amino acid sequence: CAISLAGRGTGELFF. The chain has TRBV10-3 and TRBJ2-2; 7 bases align to TRBD2. Germline lookup yields CDR1 ENHRY and CDR2 SYGVKD. CDR3 size: 15 residues. J was trimmed by 5 bases and V by 5 bases; bases with no gene match: 8.

In this sample, this clone turned up a few times. The chain recombines TRBV18 with TRBJ2-7, with D perhaps matching TRBD2 (6 bases). The V gene's germline CDR1 is KGHSH and CDR2 LQKENI. Trimming took off 3 bases at V and 3 bases at J, with 15 bases between the two ends. This CDR3 is 15 amino acids long. The CDR3 nucleotides read TGTGCCAGCTCACCCGGGGGTAGCGCCAACTACGAGCAGTACTTC. Translating it yields CASSPGGSANYEQYF. The full variable domain, its missing parts supplied by reference TRBV18 and TRBJ2-7, is NAGVMQNPRHLVRRRGQEARLRCSPMKGHSHVYWYRQLPEEGLKFMVYLQKENIIDESGMPKERFSAEFPKEGPSILRIQQVVRGDSAAYFCASSPGGSANYEQYFGPGTRLTVT.

CDR3 amino acids: CASSDFGRGRLQETQYF. CDR3 sequence (DNA): TGTGCCAGCAGTGATTTTGGCAGGGGACGGCTCCAAGAGACCCAGTACTTC. The chain is built from TRBV6-1 and TRBJ2-5, with D possibly being TRBD1 (6 bases). There are 17 residues in the CDR3. V was trimmed by 3 bases and J by 1 base, leaving 18 bases between them. CDR1 MNHNS and CDR2 SASEGT come from the germline V gene.

The chain joins TRBV5-5 to TRBJ2-2, with 7 bases identical to TRBD2. The V and J ends lost 4 bases and 3 bases, in that order; junction bases with no gene match: 9. Looked up from germline, CDR1 is SGHKS and CDR2 is YYEKEE (reference sequence). The CDR3 extends over 16 amino acids. CDR3 DNA sequence: TGTGCCAGCAGCGGGTCCGGGACTACCTACACCGGGGAGCTGTTTTTT. It is translated as CASSGSGTTYTGELFF.

As regards this clone: Other DNA sequences of this sample code for an identical CDR3. The rearrangement joins TRBV7-8 to TRBJ1-1; perhaps TRBD1 as D (5 bases). Germline-derived CDR1 and CDR2 are SGHVS and FQNEAQ. V lost 2 bases to trimming and J lost 4 bases, with 20 bases between them. The CDR3 consists of 17 residues. CDR3 coding DNA: TGTGCCAGCAGCTTAACCCTTCGTCAGGGTCTGGGCACTGAAGCTTTCTTT. Residues: CASSLTLRQGLGTEAFF.

The CDR3 DNA sequence: TGTGCCAGTAGTCTTCGGGGAGCGGCGTACCAAGAGACCCAGTACTTC. As protein: CASSLRGAAYQETQYF. V and J are TRBV19 and TRBJ2-5; D may be TRBD2 (5 bases). The V end was cut by 5 bases, the J end by 0 bases, with 16 bases between. The germline V gene has CDR1 LNHDA and CDR2 SQIVND (reference sequence). This CDR3 contains 16 residues.

This clone has just a few counts. V and J are TRBV7-2 and TRBJ1-5; D gene ambiguous. Trimming took off 3 bases at V and 1 base at J, with 4 bases between the two ends. The V gene's germline CDR1 is SGHTA and CDR2 FQGNSA. The CDR3 length is 13 residues. The DNA for the CDR3 is TGTGCCAGCAGCTTGGCCAGCAATCAGCCCCAGCATTTT. Its protein is CASSLASNQPQHF.

The J gene is TRBJ1-1, the V gene TRBV27; 7 bases agree with TRBD1. Germline assignment: CDR1 MNHEY and CDR2 SMNVEV (reference sequence). The CDR3 loop spans 15 amino acids. The V and J ends lost 1 base and 1 base, in that order; junction bases with no gene match: 3. The CDR3 is CASSLLGTANTEAFF. The CDR3 DNA is TGTGCCAGCAGTTTATTGGGGACAGCGAACACTGAAGCTTTCTTT.

This chain's CDR3 is CASSWLGDSSYNEQFF. CDR3 bases: TGTGCCAGCAGTTGGCTCGGGGACAGCTCCTACAATGAGCAGTTCTTC. The chain links TRBV6-5 to TRBJ2-1; TRBD1 matches 7 bases. Trimming took 4 bases from V and 0 from J; bases not matched to a gene: 6. The CDR3 is made up of 16 amino acids. CDR1 and CDR2 (germline): MNHEY, SVGAGI.